The rows below give T cell receptor beta chains drawn from one sample of a study of T cells of healthy individuals. TCRdb recomputed calls from the 5' RACE reads with MiXCR, one row per CDR3 protein. The data contain around 63,000 distinct CDR3 sequences, around 15% of them singletons. These receptors were obtained from a human donor in good health. CDR3s include the opening cysteine and the closing phenylalanine or tryptophan. D genes are given only for firm matches. For some rows the clone size is stated as once, few or many, or as a class when expanded; others skip it.

D gene	clone size	J gene	V gene	CDR3 protein	CDR3 DNA
TRBD2	few	TRBJ2-3	TRBV7-9	CASSGSGSGTDTQYF	TGTGCCAGCAGCGGTAGCGGGAGCGGCACAGATACGCAGTATTTT
.	.	TRBJ2-5	TRBV18	CASSPAAETQYF	TGTGCCAGCTCCCCAGCGGCAGAGACCCAGTACTTC
TRBD2	many	TRBJ2-1	TRBV20-1	CSALTSGDYNEQFF	TGCAGTGCCTTGACTAGCGGGGATTACAATGAGCAGTTCTTC
TRBD2	many	TRBJ2-1	TRBV28	CASSTSSGGAAEQFF	TGTGCCAGCAGTACCTCTAGCGGGGGGGCCGCTGAGCAGTTCTTC
.	.	TRBJ1-6	TRBV7-9	CASSLHRDAQPLHF	TGTGCCAGCAGCCTCCACCGGGACGCTCAACCCCTCCACTTT
.	.	TRBJ2-3	TRBV7-3	CASSLTPKADTQYF	TGTGCCAGCAGCTTAACGCCCAAAGCAGATACGCAGTATTTT
TRBD1	.	TRBJ1-6	TRBV19	CASMGQGNSPLHF	TGTGCCAGTATGGGACAGGGGAACTCACCCCTCCACTTT
.	many	TRBJ2-7	TRBV5-6	CASSFAGLSYEQYF	TGTGCCAGCAGCTTCGCGGGACTCTCCTACGAGCAGTACTTC
TRBD1	many	TRBJ2-7	TRBV6-2/TRBV6-3	CASSFGQGRYEQYF	TGTGCCAGCAGTTTCGGACAGGGGCGCTACGAGCAGTACTTC
TRBD2	.	TRBJ2-1	TRBV5-6	CASSFRLGLAGDYEQFF	TGTGCCAGCAGCTTTCGCTTAGGGCTAGCGGGAGACTATGAGCAGTTCTTC
.	.	TRBJ2-5	TRBV11-2	CASSSIRGGVYQETQYF	TGTGCCAGCAGCTCGATAAGGGGGGGGGTTTACCAAGAGACCCAGTACTTC
.	medium-sized	TRBJ1-6	TRBV7-2	CATPLLRGISYNSPLHF	TGTGCCACCCCACTCCTCCGGGGGATCTCCTATAATTCACCCCTCCACTTT
TRBD1	.	TRBJ2-7	TRBV15	CATSRDTGGGYEQYF	TGTGCCACCAGCAGAGATACAGGGGGCGGGTACGAGCAGTACTTC
TRBD1	few	TRBJ2-7	TRBV6-5	CASSWSGTVYEQYF	TGTGCCAGCAGTTGGTCCGGGACAGTGTACGAGCAGTACTTC
.	few	TRBJ1-2	TRBV7-9	CASSLAPGTHGYTF	TGTGCCAGCAGCTTAGCGCCAGGGACGCATGGCTACACCTTC
TRBD2	many	TRBJ2-5	TRBV4-1	CASSRGGQETQYF	TGCGCCAGCAGCCGGGGGGGTCAAGAGACCCAGTACTTC
.	few	TRBJ2-5	TRBV7-9	CASSLAGQKETQYF	TGTGCCAGCAGCTTAGCAGGACAGAAAGAGACCCAGTACTTC
.	.	TRBJ2-3	TRBV6-5	CASSYSGTSTDTQYF	TGTGCCAGCAGTTACTCCGGGACTAGCACAGATACGCAGTATTTT
.	many	TRBJ2-2	TRBV20-1	CSARSGYTGELFF	TGCAGTGCTAGGTCAGGGTACACCGGGGAGCTGTTTTTT
TRBD2	many	TRBJ2-3	TRBV29-1	CSAEDGGGSTDTQYF	TGCAGCGCCGAGGATGGCGGGGGTAGCACAGATACGCAGTATTTT
.	.	TRBJ2-1	TRBV7-9	CASSLDSSYNEQFF	TGTGCCAGTTCCCTGGATAGCTCCTACAATGAGCAGTTCTTC
.	few	TRBJ2-3	TRBV13	CASSRTLGPQASDTQYF	TGTGCCAGCAGTCGCACGCTGGGGCCCCAGGCATCAGATACGCAGTATTTT
TRBD2	many	TRBJ2-7	TRBV3-1	CASSQVSLAGRDYEQYF	TGTGCCAGCAGCCAAGTCAGCCTAGCGGGGAGAGACTACGAGCAGTACTTC
TRBD2	many	TRBJ2-1	TRBV20-1	CSARDRRLALWEQFF	TGCAGTGCTAGAGATCGCCGACTAGCGCTTTGGGAGCAGTTCTTC
.	.	TRBJ1-1	TRBV5-1	CASSNTGFETEAFF	TGCGCCAGCAGCAACACAGGGTTCGAAACTGAAGCTTTCTTT
TRBD2	many	TRBJ2-2	TRBV20-1	CSATEAGRNTGELFF	TGCAGCGCGACCGAAGCGGGAAGGAACACCGGGGAGCTGTTTTTT
TRBD2	many	TRBJ2-1	TRBV9	CASSVGAGGPKGAYNEQFF	TGTGCCAGCAGCGTAGGAGCGGGAGGGCCCAAGGGAGCCTACAATGAGCAGTTCTTC
.	few	TRBJ1-2	TRBV12-3/TRBV12-4	CASRGPNRARYGYTF	TGTGCCAGCAGGGGACCAAACAGGGCCCGCTATGGCTACACCTTC
TRBD1	many	TRBJ1-1	TRBV2	CASSPGQTNTEAFF	TGTGCCAGCAGTCCGGGACAGACGAACACTGAAGCTTTCTTT